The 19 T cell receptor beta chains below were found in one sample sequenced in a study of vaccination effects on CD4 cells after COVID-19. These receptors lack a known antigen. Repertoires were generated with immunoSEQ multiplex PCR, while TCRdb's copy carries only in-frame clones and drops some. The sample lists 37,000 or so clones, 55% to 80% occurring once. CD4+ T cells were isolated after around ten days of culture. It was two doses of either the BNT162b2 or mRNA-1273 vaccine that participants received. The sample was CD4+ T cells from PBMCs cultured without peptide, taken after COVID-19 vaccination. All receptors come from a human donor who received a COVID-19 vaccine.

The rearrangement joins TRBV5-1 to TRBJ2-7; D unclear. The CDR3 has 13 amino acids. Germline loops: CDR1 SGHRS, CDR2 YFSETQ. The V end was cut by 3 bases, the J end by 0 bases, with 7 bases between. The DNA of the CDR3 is TGCGCCAGCAGCTCCGGCAGCTCCTACGAGCAGTACTTC. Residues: CASSSGSSYEQYF.

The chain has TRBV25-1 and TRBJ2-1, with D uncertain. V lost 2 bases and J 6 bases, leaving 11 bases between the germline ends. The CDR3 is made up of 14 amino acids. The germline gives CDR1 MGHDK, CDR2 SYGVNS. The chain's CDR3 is CASSEVNSLNEQFF. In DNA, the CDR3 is TGTGCCAGCAGTGAAGTAAACAGTCTCAATGAGCAGTTCTTC.

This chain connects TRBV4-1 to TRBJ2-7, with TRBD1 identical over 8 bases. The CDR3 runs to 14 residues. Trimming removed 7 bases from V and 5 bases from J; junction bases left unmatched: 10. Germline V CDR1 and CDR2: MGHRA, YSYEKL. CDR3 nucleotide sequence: TGCGCCAGCAAGAATACGGGACAGGATGACGAGCAGTACTTC. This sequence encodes CASKNTGQDDEQYF.

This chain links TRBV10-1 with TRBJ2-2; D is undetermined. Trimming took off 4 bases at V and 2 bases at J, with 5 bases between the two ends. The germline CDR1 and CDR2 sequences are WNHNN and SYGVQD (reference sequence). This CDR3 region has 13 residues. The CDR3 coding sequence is TGCGCCAGCAGTGGGGAAAACACCGGGGAGCTGTTTTTT. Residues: CASSGENTGELFF.

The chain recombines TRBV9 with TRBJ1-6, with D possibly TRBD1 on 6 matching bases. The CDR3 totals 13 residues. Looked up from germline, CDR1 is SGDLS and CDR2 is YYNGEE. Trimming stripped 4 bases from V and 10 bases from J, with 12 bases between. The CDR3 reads CASSLSGGSPLHF. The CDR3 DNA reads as TGTGCCAGCAGCCTCAGCGGGGGCTCACCCCTCCACTTT.

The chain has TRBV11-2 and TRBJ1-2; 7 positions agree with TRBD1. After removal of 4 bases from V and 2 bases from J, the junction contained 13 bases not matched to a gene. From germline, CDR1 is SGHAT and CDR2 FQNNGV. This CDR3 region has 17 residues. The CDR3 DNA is TGTGCCAGCAGCTCGCCTTCTCACAGGGGAACCAACTATGGCTACACCTTC. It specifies CASSSPSHRGTNYGYTF.

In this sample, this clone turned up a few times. This CDR3 reads CASSLGSGRFGEQYF. In DNA, the CDR3 is TGTGCCAGCAGCTTAGGGTCAGGGAGGTTCGGCGAGCAGTACTTC. This sequence joins TRBV7-9 and TRBJ2-7, with D perhaps TRBD2 (6 bases). Trimming removed 1 base from V and 6 bases from J, with 16 bases in between. The CDR3 totals 15 residues. Germline CDR1 is SEHNR and CDR2 is FQNEAQ (reference sequence).

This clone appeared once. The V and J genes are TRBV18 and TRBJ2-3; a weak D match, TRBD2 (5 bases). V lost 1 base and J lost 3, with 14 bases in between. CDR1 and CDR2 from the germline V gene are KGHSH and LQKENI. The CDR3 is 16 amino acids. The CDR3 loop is CASSPLDSDTTDTQYF. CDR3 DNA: TGTGCCAGCTCACCACTTGATAGCGACACAACAGATACGCAGTATTTT.

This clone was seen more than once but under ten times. In DNA, the CDR3 is TGCGCCAGCAGCTTGGATCGGAGGTCGAACGAGCAGTACTTC. Translation: CASSLDRRSNEQYF. This rearrangement joins TRBV5-1 to TRBJ2-7, with D perhaps matching TRBD2 (5 bases). The CDR3 spans 14 residues. Trimming removed 0 bases from V and 5 bases from J, with 12 bases in between. Germline V gene lookup returns CDR1 SGHRS and CDR2 YFSETQ.

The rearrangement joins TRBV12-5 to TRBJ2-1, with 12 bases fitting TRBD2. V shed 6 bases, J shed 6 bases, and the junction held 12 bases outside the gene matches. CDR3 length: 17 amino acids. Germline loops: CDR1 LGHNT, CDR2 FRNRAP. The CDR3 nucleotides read TGTGCTAGTGGAACATCTAGCGGGGGGGGAGTCGGCAATGAGCAGTTCTTC. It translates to CASGTSSGGGVGNEQFF.

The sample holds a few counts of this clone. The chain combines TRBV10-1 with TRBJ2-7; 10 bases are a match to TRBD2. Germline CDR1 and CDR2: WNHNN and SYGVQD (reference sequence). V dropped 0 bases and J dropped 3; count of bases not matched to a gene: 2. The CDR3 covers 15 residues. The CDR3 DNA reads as TGCGCCAGCAGTGAGTCAGCGGGAGGGGGCTACGAGCAGTACTTC. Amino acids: CASSESAGGGYEQYF.

In DNA form, the CDR3 reads TGCGCCAGCAGTACCTCGGCAGGCGTAGAGACCCAGTACTTC. Its translation is CASSTSAGVETQYF. The chain links TRBV5-1 to TRBJ2-5; D unclear. Trimming pared 5 bases from V and 4 bases from J, leaving 15 bases between. The CDR3 sequence is 14 residues long. Germline V lookup: CDR1 SGHRS, CDR2 YFSETQ.

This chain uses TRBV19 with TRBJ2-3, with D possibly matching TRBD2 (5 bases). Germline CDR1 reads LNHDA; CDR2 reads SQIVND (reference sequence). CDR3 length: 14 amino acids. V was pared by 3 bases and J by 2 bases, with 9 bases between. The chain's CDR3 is CASSITGTTDTQYF. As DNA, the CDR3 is TGTGCCAGTAGTATTACGGGAACCACAGATACGCAGTATTTT.

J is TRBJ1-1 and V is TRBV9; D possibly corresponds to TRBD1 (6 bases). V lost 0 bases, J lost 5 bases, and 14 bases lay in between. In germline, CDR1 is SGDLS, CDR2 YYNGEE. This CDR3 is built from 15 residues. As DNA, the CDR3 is TGTGCCAGCAGCGTAGGCGGCAGGGGAAGGACTGAAGCTTTCTTT. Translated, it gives CASSVGGRGRTEAFF.

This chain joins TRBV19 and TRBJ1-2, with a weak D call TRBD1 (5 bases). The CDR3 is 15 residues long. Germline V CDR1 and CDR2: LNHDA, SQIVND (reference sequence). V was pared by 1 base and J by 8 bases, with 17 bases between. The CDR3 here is CASSIGNRILWGYTF. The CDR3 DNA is TGTGCCAGTAGTATAGGGAACAGGATATTGTGGGGCTACACCTTC.

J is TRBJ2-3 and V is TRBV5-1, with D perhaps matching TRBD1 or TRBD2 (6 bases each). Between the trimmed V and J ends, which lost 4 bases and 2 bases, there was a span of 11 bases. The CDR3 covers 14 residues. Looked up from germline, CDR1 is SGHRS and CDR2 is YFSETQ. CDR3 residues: CASSGGPDTDTQYF. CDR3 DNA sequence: TGCGCCAGCAGCGGGGGGCCGGACACAGATACGCAGTATTTT.

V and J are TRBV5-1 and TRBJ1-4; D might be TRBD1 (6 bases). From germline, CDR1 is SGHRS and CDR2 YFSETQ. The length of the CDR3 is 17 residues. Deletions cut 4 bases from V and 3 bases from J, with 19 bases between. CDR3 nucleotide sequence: TGCGCCAGCAGCGAACTACGGGGGGCGATGGCTAATGAAAAACTGTTTTTT. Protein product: CASSELRGAMANEKLFF.

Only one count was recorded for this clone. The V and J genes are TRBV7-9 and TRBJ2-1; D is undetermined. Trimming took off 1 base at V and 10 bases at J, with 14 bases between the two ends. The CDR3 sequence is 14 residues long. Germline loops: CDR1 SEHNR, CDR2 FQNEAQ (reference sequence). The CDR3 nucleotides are TGTGCCAGCAGCTTAGTTCGTGACTTCTCGGAGCAGTTCTTC. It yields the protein CASSLVRDFSEQFF.

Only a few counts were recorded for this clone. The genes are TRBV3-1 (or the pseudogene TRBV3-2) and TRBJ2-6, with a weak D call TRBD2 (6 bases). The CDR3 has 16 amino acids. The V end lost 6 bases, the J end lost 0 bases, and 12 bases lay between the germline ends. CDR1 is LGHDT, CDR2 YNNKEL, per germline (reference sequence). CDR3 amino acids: CASSLRRDSGANVLTF. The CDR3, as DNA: TGTGCCAGCAGTCTTCGGCGGGACTCTGGGGCCAACGTCCTGACTTTC.